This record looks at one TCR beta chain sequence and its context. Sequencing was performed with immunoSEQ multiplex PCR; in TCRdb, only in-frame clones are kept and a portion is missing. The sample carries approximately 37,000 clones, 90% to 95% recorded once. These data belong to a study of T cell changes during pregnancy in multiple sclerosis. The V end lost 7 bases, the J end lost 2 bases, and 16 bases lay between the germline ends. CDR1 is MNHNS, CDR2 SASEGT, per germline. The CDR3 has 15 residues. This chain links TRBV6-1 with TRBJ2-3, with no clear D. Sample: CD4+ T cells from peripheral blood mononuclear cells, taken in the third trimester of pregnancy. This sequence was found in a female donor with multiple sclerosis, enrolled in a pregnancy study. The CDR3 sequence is CASILGSVLTDTQYF. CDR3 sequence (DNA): TGTGCCAGCATATTGGGCAGTGTCCTCACAGATACGCAGTATTTT.